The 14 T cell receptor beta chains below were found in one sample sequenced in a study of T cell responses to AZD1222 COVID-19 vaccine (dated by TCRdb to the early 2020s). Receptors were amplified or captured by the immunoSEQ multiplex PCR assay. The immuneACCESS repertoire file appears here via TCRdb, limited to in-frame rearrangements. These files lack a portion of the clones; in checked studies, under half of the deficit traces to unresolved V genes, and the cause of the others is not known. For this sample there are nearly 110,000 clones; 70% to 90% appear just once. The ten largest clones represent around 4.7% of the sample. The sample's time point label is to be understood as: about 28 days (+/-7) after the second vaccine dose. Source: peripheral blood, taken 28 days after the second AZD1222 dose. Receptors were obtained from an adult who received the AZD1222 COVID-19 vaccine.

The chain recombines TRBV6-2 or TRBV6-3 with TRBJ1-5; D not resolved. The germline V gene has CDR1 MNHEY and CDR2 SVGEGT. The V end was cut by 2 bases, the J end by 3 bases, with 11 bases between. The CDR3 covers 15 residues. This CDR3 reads CASSYPSYVNQPQHF. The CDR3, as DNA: TGTGCCAGCAGTTACCCCAGTTACGTCAATCAGCCCCAGCATTTT.

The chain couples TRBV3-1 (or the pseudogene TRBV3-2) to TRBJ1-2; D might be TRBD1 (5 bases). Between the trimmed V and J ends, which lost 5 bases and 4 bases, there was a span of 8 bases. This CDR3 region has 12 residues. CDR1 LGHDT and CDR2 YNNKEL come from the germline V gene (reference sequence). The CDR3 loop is CASSGTSYGYTF. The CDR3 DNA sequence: TGTGCCAGCAGCGGGACCTCCTATGGCTACACCTTC.

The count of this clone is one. Written as DNA, the CDR3 is TGTGCCAGCAGCTTGGTTTCGACAGGGGGCTTTCAGCCCCAGCATTTT. This sequence encodes CASSLVSTGGFQPQHF. J is TRBJ1-5 and V is TRBV5-6; 10 nucleotides align to TRBD1. The V gene's germline CDR1 is SGHDT and CDR2 YYEEEE. V gave up 0 bases and J gave up 6 bases; unmatched junction bases: 6. The CDR3 covers 16 residues.

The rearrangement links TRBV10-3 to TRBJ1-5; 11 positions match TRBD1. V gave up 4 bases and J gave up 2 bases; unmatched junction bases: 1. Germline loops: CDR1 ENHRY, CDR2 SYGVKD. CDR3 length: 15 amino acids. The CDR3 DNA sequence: TGTGCCATCAGTGGGGACAGGGGGGGCAATCAGCCCCAGCATTTT. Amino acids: CAISGDRGGNQPQHF.

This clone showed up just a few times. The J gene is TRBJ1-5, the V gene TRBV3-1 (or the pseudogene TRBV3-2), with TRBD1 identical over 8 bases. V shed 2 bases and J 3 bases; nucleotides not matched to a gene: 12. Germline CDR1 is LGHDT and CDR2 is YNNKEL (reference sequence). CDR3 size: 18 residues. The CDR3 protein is CASSQYRGGESLNQPQHF. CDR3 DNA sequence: TGTGCCAGCAGCCAATACAGGGGGGGGGAGAGTCTCAATCAGCCCCAGCATTTT.

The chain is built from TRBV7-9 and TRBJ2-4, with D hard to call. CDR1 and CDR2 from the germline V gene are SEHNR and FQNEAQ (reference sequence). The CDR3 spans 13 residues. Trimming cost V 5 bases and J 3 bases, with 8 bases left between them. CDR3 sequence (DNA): TGTGCCAGCAGCCCGATTCGCAAAAACATTCAGTACTTC. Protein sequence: CASSPIRKNIQYF. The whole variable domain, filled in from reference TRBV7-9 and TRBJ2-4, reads DTGVSQNPRHKITKRGQNVTFRCDPISEHNRLYWYRQTLGQGPEFLTYFQNEAQLEKSRLLSDRFSAERPKGSFSTLEIQRTEQGDSAMYLCASSPIRKNIQYFGAGTRLSVL.

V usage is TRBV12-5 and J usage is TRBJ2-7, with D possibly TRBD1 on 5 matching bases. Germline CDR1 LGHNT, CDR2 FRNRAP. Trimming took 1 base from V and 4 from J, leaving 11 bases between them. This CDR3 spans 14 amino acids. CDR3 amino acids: CASGLGQGRYEQYF. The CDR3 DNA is TGTGCTAGTGGTTTGGGGCAGGGAAGGTACGAGCAGTACTTC.

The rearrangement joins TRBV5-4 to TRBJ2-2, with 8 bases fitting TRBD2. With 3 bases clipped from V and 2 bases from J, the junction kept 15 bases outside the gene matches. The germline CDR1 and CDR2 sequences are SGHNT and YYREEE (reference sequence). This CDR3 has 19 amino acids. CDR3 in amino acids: CASSSPGTRGFINTGELFF. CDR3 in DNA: TGTGCCAGCAGCTCACCCGGGACTAGGGGTTTCATTAACACCGGGGAGCTGTTTTTT.

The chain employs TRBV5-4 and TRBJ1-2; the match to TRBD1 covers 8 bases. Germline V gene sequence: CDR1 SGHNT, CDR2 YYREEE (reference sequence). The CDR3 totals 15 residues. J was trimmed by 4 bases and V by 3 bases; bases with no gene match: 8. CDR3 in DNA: TGTGCCAGCAGCTATTCAGGGGGCGCCGGCTATGGCTACACCTTC. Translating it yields CASSYSGGAGYGYTF.

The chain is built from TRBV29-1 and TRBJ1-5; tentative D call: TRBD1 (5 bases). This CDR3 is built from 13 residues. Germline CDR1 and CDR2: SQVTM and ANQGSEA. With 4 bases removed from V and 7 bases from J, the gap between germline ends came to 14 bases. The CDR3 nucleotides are TGCAGCGTTGTGGAGGGGCTTGGGCAGCCCCAGCATTTT. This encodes CSVVEGLGQPQHF.

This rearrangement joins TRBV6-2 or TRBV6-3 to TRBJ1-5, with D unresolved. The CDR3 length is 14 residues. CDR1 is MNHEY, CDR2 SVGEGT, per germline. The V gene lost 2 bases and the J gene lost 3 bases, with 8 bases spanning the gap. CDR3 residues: CASSYPMPNQPQHF. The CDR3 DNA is TGTGCCAGCAGTTACCCGATGCCCAATCAGCCCCAGCATTTT.

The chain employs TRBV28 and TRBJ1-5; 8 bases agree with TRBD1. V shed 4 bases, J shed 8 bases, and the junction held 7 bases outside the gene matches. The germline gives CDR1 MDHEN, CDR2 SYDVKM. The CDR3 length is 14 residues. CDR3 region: CASSSGQEFEPQHF. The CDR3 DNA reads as TGTGCCAGCAGTTCGGGACAGGAATTTGAGCCCCAGCATTTT.

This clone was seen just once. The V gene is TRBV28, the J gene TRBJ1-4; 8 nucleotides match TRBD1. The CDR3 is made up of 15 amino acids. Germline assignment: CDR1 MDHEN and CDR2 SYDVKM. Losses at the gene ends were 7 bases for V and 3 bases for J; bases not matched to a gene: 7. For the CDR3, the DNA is TGTGCCAGCACCATTCAGGGGGCCTCTAATGAAAAACTGTTTTTT. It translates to CASTIQGASNEKLFF.

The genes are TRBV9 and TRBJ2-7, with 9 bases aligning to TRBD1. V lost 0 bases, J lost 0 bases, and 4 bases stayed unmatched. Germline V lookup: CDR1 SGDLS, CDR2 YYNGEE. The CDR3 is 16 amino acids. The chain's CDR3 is CASSVGGTGSSYEQYF. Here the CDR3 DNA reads TGTGCCAGCAGCGTAGGGGGGACAGGGAGCTCCTACGAGCAGTACTTC.